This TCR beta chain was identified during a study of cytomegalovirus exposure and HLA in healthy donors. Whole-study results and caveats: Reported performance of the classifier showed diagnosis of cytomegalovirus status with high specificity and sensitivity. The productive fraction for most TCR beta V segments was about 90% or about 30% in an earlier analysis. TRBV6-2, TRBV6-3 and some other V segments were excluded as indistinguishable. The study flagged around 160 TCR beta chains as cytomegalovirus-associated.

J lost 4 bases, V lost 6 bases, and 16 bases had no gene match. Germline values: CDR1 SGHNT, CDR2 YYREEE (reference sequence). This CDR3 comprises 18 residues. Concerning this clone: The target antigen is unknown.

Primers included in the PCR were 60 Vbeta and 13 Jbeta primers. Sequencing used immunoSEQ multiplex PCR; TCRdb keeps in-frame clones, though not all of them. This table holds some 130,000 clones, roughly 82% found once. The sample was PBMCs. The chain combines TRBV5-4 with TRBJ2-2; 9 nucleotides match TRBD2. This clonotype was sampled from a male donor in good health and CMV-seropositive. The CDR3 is CASNPWGSGRGGTGELFF. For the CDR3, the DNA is TGTGCCAGCAACCCCTGGGGTAGCGGGAGAGGAGGCACCGGGGAGCTGTTTTTT.